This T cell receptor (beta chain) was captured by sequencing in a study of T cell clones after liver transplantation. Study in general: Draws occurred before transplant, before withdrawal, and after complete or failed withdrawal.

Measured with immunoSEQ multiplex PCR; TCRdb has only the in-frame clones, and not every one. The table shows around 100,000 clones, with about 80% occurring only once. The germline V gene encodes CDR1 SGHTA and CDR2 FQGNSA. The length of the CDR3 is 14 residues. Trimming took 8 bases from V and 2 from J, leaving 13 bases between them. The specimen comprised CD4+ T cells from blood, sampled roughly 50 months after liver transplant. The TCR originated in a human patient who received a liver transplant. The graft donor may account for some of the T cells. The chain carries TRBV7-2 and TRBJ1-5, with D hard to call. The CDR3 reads CASRIGTGNQPQHF. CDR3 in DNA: TGTGCCAGCCGGATAGGAACAGGCAATCAGCCCCAGCATTTT.